These T cell receptor beta chains were read from a single sample in a study of T cell repertoires in cytomegalovirus infection. TCRdb analysed the reads with MiXCR anew, one entry per CDR3 protein. Counted here are more than 110,000 distinct CDR3 sequences, roughly a third occurring once; the ten biggest clones make up 52%. No antigen is known for these receptors. The source was CD8+ T cells from cultured PBMCs, collected from culture after CMV antigen stimulation. These receptors all come from a human donor in good health (CMV status not recorded). Some clones in this sample may be carry-over from other donors' samples. CDR3s include the opening cysteine and the closing phenylalanine or tryptophan. Where a row states a size, it is once, few, many or the class of an expanded clone; other rows omit it.

>NA|TRBV6-1
CASSLALFRTGNTEAFF
>NA|TRBV7-2
CASSWSFDNSYEQYF
>few|TRBV6-5
CASSYSWGQETQYF
>few|TRBV5-6
CASSQEPENTGELFF
>NA|TRBV2
CASIRALSSYEQYF
>NA|TRBV6-1
CASSEAPGTGGRGYTF
>NA|TRBV14
CASSQDRGRSYEQYF
>NA|TRBV11-2
CASSTVAGGGTGELFF
>NA|TRBV6-1
CASSEVGQGAKQYF
>few|TRBV7-9
CASSLDTSGGQETQYF
>few|TRBV7-9
CASSLGASGNTIYF
>many|TRBV20-1
CSAARLASDEQYF
>many|TRBV4-1
CASSHLGGDYNEQFF
>NA|TRBV6-5
CASSWATDVREAFF
>NA|TRBV28
CASTKLQVNEQYF
>few|TRBV6-6
CASSPPSHRDTTTNEKLFF
>NA|TRBV2
CASSWRGSSTDTQYF
>few|TRBV2
CASSVPRGFSGGESSYNEQFF
>many|TRBV7-2
CASGWAVNTEAFF
>few|TRBV7-2
CASSSEYRGSQETQYF
>NA|TRBV20-1
CSVPRPGPEAFF
>few|TRBV2
CASSGGLAGGYNEQFF
>few|TRBV3-1
CASSQDQDGNQQYF
>NA|TRBV7-4
CASSPTEKNSPLHF
>many|TRBV27
CASSLFSGMPYEQYF
>few|TRBV4-1
CASSQLGGAGSAF
>many|TRBV28
CASSFGTINEQFF
>NA|TRBV6-5
CASRPFEGSETQYF
>NA|TRBV28
CASSLGTGVNGYTF
>NA|TRBV28
CASSSIRRVKVGEQFF
>NA|TRBV7-9
CASSLVDGVPYEQYF
>many|TRBV7-6
CASSSWTSDSTGELFF
>once|TRBV12-3/TRBV12-4
CASSFGLEDTEAFF
>few|TRBV11-1
CASSLARTSGNTIYF
>NA|TRBV27
CANSSHRPSGAYNEQFF
>NA|TRBV4-2
CASSHVKGTGEAFF
>NA|TRBV18
CASSPPGLAGVNADTQYF
>NA|TRBV12-3/TRBV12-4
CASRAKGGEQFF
>few|TRBV7-8
CASSLELGTGELFF
>many|TRBV10-3
CAISESSAAGAAYNEQFF
>NA|TRBV2
CASSEFRGSYEQYF
>NA|TRBV2
CASDVGTLGPDTQYF
>NA|TRBV6-6
CASSYSLGKETQYF
>many|TRBV4-2
CASSGLAGSNEQYF
>NA|TRBV2
CASSEAPRGPELYNEQFF
>few|TRBV12-3/TRBV12-4
CASTQYLASGETQYF
>NA|TRBV25-1
CASRRGIYGYTF
>few|TRBV6-1
CASSEQEGAGGNTIYF
>NA|TRBV6-2/TRBV6-3
CASSYSDEQYF
>many|TRBV7-2
CASSARLPAYYNEQFF
>many|TRBV19
CASSMGYNEQFF
>many|TRBV25-1
CASKGTSPNTGELFF
>NA|TRBV28
CASKPGQGGYEQYF